This T cell receptor (beta chain) was documented in a study of blood T cells in healthy people across ages. V shed 6 bases and J shed 2 bases, with 13 bases lying between them. This CDR3 contains 14 residues. Germline V lookup: CDR1 SGHRS, CDR2 YFSETQ. The authors ran a second PCR of about 7 to 11 cycles using a sample-barcoded 5' primer and a J-beta primer mix. In TCRdb, the 5' RACE reads were re-called with MiXCR into one record per CDR3 protein. The sample yields approximately 800,000 distinct CDR3 sequences, approximately 59% seen once. This TCR came from a man younger than 45 in good health. The rearrangement uses TRBV5-1 and TRBJ2-3; D is unclear. The sequenced material came from blood. The CDR3: CASTDNSHTDTQYF. The CDR3 DNA sequence: TGCGCCAGCACGGATAACAGTCACACAGATACGCAGTATTTT. Full variable domain (outside the CDR3, taken from reference TRBV5-1 and TRBJ2-3): KAGVTQTPRYLIKTRGQQVTLSCSPISGHRSVSWYQQTPGQGLQFLFEYFSETQRNKGNFPGRFSGRQFSNSRSEMNVSTLELGDSALYLCASTDNSHTDTQYFGPGTRLTVL.